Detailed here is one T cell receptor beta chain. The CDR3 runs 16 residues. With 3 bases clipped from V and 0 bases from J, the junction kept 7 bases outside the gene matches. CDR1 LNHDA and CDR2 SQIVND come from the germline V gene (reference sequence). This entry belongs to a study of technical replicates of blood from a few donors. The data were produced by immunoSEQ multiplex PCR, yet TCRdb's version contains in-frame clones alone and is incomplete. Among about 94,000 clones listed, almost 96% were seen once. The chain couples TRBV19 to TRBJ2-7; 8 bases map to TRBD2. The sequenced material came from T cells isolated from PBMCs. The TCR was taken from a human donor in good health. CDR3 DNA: TGTGCCAGTAGTATCGGGACCGGGACTAGCTCCTACGAGCAGTACTTC. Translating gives CASSIGTGTSSYEQYF.